This T cell receptor (beta chain) was recovered during a study of blood T cell repertoires in COVID-19. Methods used by the authors: Estimation of nucleated cell counts was performed using reference gene primer amplification. TCRdb keeps only in-frame clones here, not all; method: immunoSEQ multiplex PCR. Clone size and V and J calls were adopted from that table, with D and trimming inferred from the DNA. The sample yields over 45,000 clones, around 80% seen once. The sequencing input was peripheral blood. This clonotype originated in a human donor in a cohort sampled during active or convalescent COVID-19.

The CDR3 nucleotides are TGTGCCAGCAGAAGGTACAGGGTGGGGAACACTGAAGCTTTCTTT. This sequence encodes CASRRYRVGNTEAFF. The genes are TRBV6-5 and TRBJ1-1; possibly TRBD1 for D (6 bases). CDR1 and CDR2 from the germline V gene are MNHEY and SVGAGI. Trimming stripped 6 bases from V and 1 base from J, with 15 bases between. The CDR3 is 15 amino acids.